This T cell receptor beta chain was identified in a study of response to subunit inactivated influenza vaccine. Germline V gene sequence: CDR1 LGHDT, CDR2 YNNKEL (reference sequence). This CDR3 spans 15 amino acids. Trimming left V 0 bases short and J 1 base short, with 9 bases between. MiXCR was run by TCRdb on the RT-PCR reads, yielding one entry per CDR3 protein. Of about 700,000 distinct CDR3 sequences in the sample, roughly 13% were seen once. This clonotype was observed a few times. The V call is TRBV3-1, the J call TRBJ1-1; D is ambiguous. Sequences were derived from PBMCs from blood, sampled approximately 15 days before vaccination. This sequence was found in a man aged 50 or older who received an inactivated influenza vaccine. The CDR3 DNA reads TGTGCCAGCAGCCAAGACATAACCCGGAACACTGAAGCTTTCTTT. It encodes CASSQDITRNTEAFF.